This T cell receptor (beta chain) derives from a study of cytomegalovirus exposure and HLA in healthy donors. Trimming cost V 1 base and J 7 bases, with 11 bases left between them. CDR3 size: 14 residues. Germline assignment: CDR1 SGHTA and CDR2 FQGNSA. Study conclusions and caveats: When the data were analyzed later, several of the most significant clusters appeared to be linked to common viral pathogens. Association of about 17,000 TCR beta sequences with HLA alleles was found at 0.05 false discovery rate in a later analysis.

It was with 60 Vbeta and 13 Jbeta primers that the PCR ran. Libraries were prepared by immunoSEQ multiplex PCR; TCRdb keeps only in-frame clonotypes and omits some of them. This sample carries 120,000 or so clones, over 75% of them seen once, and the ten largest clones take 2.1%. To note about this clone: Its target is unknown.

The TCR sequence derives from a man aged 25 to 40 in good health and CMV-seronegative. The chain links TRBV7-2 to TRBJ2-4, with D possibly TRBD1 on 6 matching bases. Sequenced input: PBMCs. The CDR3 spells CASSLDRVANIQYF. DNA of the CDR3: TGTGCCAGCAGCTTAGACAGGGTTGCCAACATTCAGTACTTC. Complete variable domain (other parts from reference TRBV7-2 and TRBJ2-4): GAGVSQSPSNKVTEKGKDVELRCDPISGHTALYWYRQSLGQGLEFLIYFQGNSAPDKSGLPSDRFSAERTGGSVSTLTIQRTQQEDSAVYLCASSLDRVANIQYFGAGTRLSVL.